The TCR beta chain described here comes from a study of cytomegalovirus exposure and HLA in healthy donors. Study summary: Among about 400 genotyped donors, around 80% fell in the Caucasian-associated ancestry cluster. Findings and limits, study-wide: Confirmation was obtained in vitro that a few CMV-associated chains are specific for CMV antigens. The presence/absence work took it that sequencing depth was about the same across donors.

This PCR relied on a set of 60 Vbeta primers and 13 Jbeta primers. Using immunoSEQ multiplex PCR, the repertoire was profiled, and TCRdb retains in-frame clones only, with some absent. Of some 90,000 clones in the sample, roughly 80% were seen once. To note about this clone: Its matching antigen is unknown.

The specimen was PBMCs. The clonotype was recovered from a human donor in good health.

DNA for the CDR3: TGTGCCAGCAGCGTAGACCCAGCGGGAGGGGGGGTCAATGAGCAGTTCTTC. Amino acids: CASSVDPAGGGVNEQFF. This sequence joins TRBV9 and TRBJ2-1; TRBD2 matches at 10 bases. J gave up 6 bases and V 0 bases, and 9 bases lay outside the gene matches. The CDR3 is made up of 17 amino acids. In germline, CDR1 is SGDLS, CDR2 YYNGEE. Supplemented by reference TRBV9 and TRBJ2-1, the full variable domain reads DSGVTQTPKHLITATGQRVTLRCSPRSGDLSVYWYQQSLDQGLQFLIQYYNGEERAKGNILERFSAQQFPDLHSELNLSSLELGDSALYFCASSVDPAGGGVNEQFFGPGTRLTVL.